This T cell receptor beta chain was sequenced in a study of blood T cell repertoires in COVID-19 (dated by TCRdb to 2019 to 2021). A note on the overall study: Samples covering the acute and convalescent phases of COVID-19 were provided by collaborators in the United States, Italy and Spain. The repertoires were released in a freely available public database intended as a resource for research on the immune response to SARS-CoV-2. Samples were obtained from the ongoing ImmuneRACE study (first 160 participants) and from about 1,300 subjects provided by 6 global collaborators. The prospective study material was composed of cDNA or gDNA derived from T cells, B-cell-depleted T cells, or PBMCs. Sample metadata almost always included a de-identified subject ID, COVID-19 status, age in years and sex. Deeply sampled blood TCRbeta repertoires from subjects exposed to, actively infected with, or recovered from COVID-19 were included in the dataset. Where available, HLA class I and class II types were obtained from metadata supplied by the sample provider rather than from assay-based typing.

Its CDR3 holds 18 amino acids, cysteine through phenylalanine. CDR3 DNA only is kept here, 54 bases in frame from base 1. The CDR1 and CDR2 encoded by the germline V gene are SGHRS and YFSETQ. Trimming costs V 1 base and J 8 bases, and their ends lie 24 bases apart. TCRbeta CDR3 regions were amplified from genomic DNA by means of the immunoSEQ Assay, a bias-controlled multiplex PCR. From the authors' description of their analysis: Nucleated cell counts per sample were estimated from amplification of reference gene primers within the assay. Sequence reads were collapsed and filtered to measure the absolute abundance of every unique TCRbeta CDR3 rearrangement. For each sample, productive Simpson clonality was calculated as the square root of Simpson's diversity index across productive rearrangements. TCRdb limited this immuneACCESS table to in-frame rearrangements with V and J called. A share of clones is missing; checked studies link under half to unresolved V genes, and the rest is unexplained. The DNA was the basis for D and trimming; V, J and clone size are from that table. Recorded for this sample are 90,000 to 120,000 clones; approximately 82% of them occurred a single time. In total, the top ten clones hold just over 4% of the sample.

The investigation overall reported the following: The amount of clinical and demographic metadata varied by source and participant and was provided uncurated.

To note about this clone: Its antigen is still unknown. There are no base qualities to consult, and no much larger clone falls within one base.

Whole blood was collected in K2EDTA tubes by collaborating institutions according to the institutions' own protocols. Collaborator samples were shipped for TCRbeta analysis as frozen whole blood, isolated PBMCs, or DNA extracted from either sample type. The sample comprised peripheral blood. The origin of this receptor is a woman aged 70-85 years with acute or convalescent COVID-19. Recombination connected TRBV5-1 to TRBJ2-2, with no D gene named confidently. The CDR3 region reads CASSLSEWLVGELGELFF. The DNA sequence follows: TGCGCCAGCAGCTTGTCCGAGTGGCTAGTCGGCGAGCTGGGGGAGCTGTTTTTT.